This T cell receptor (beta chain) was identified during a study of molecular identifiers for immune sequencing clone quantification. Germline CDR1 SGHDT, CDR2 YYEEEE. The CDR3 is 15 amino acids. The V end lost 0 bases, the J end lost 0 bases, and 10 bases lay between the germline ends. This clonotype has only a few counts. MiXCR, applied by TCRdb to the PCR reads, yields one record per CDR3 protein. The table records 250,000 to 350,000 distinct CDR3 sequences, 20% to 25% of them present only once. The TCR originated in a human donor in good health. Some libraries in this study had Jurkat cell RNA spiked in. Sequencing was done on a sample of naive CD8+ T cells from blood, with Jurkat cell RNA spiked in. The subset was: FACS-sorted CD8+CD4-CCR7+CD45RA+ naive T cells. V is TRBV5-6 and J is TRBJ2-7, with D possibly TRBD2 on 6 matching bases. The CDR3 coding sequence is TGTGCCAGCAGCTTGGAGGGAGGTAGCTCCTACGAGCAGTACTTC. This sequence encodes CASSLEGGSSYEQYF. Together with reference TRBV5-6 and TRBJ2-7, the CDR3 gives the full variable domain: DAGVTQSPTHLIKTRGQQVTLRCSPKSGHDTVSWYQQALGQGPQFIFQYYEEEERQRGNFPDRFSGHQFPNYSSELNVNALLLGDSALYLCASSLEGGSSYEQYFGPGTRLTVT.